Described below is a single T cell receptor (beta chain) sequence and its context. Its antigen is unknown. The bulk TCR libraries were made with methods described before and with listed TCR primers. A single record per CDR3 protein comes from TCRdb applying MiXCR to the PCR reads. The data contain approximately 590,000 distinct CDR3 sequences, 25% of them singletons. This record comes from a study of molecular identifiers for immune sequencing clone quantification. The germline V gene has CDR1 LGHNA and CDR2 YSLEER. The CDR3 covers 16 residues. J lost 7 bases, V lost 0 bases, and 9 bases had no gene match. The study's findings and limits: Clones that had above 20 RNA copies took up over 98% of effector molecules but under 1% in naive cells. Jurkat TCR RNA from one cell was spiked into about 1 million naive cells, and it was reportedly detectable there.

This TCR was recovered from a human donor in good health. Some libraries in this study had Jurkat cell RNA spiked in. The rearrangement uses TRBV4-3 and TRBJ2-1; TRBD2 aligns across 7 bases. Specimen: naive CD8+ T cells from blood, with Jurkat cell RNA spiked in. Specified subset: FACS-sorted CD8+CD4-CCR7+CD45RA+ naive T cells. Written as DNA, the CDR3 is TGCGCCAGCAGCCAAGATGTGCGGGGGTTTACTAATGAGCAGTTCTTC. Its protein is CASSQDVRGFTNEQFF.